This T cell receptor (beta chain) comes out of a study of cytomegalovirus exposure and HLA in healthy donors. A note on this clone: The antigen is unknown.

Study-level results: An analysis that was carried out later associated 15,000 to 20,000 TCR beta sequences with HLA alleles at 0.05 false discovery rate.

PCR involved 60 Vbeta and 13 Jbeta primers. Sequencing used immunoSEQ multiplex PCR; TCRdb keeps in-frame clones, though not all of them. The table lists some 140,000 clones, 80% of them singletons. Sequences were obtained from PBMCs. This TCR came from a male donor in good health and CMV-seropositive.

CDR3 amino acids: CASSLAGGNSPLHF. The CDR3, as DNA: TGTGCCAGCAGCTTAGCAGGGGGCAATTCACCCCTCCACTTT. The chain joins TRBV7-9 to TRBJ1-6; 7 bases fit TRBD1. The CDR3 length is 14 residues. Germline trimming cut 0 bases from V and 7 bases from J; bases unmatched to any gene: 0. CDR1 is SEHNR and CDR2 is FQNEAQ in the germline V gene (reference sequence).